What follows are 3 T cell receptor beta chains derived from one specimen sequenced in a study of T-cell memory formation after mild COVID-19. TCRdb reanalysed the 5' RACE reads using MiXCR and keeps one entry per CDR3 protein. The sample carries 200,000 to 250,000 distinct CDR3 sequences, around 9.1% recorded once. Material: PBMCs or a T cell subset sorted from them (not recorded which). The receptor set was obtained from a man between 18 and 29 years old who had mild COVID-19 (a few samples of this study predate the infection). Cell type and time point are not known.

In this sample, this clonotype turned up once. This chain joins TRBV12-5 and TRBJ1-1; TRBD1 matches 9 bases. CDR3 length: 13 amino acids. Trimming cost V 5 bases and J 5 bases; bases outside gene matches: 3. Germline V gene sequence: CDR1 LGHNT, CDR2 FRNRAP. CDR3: CASGIDRGTEAFF. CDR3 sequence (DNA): TGTGCTAGTGGTATCGACAGGGGGACTGAAGCTTTCTTT. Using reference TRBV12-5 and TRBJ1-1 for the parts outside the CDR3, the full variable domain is DARVTQTPRHKVTEMGQEVTMRCQPILGHNTVFWYRQTMMQGLELLAYFRNRAPLDDSGMPKDRFSAEMPDATLATLKIQPSEPRDSAVYFCASGIDRGTEAFFGQGTRLTVV.

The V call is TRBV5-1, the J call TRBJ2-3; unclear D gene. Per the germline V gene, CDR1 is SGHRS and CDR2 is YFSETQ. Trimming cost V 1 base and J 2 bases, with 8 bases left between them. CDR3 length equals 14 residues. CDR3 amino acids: CASSLNPSTDTQYF. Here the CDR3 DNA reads TGCGCCAGCAGCTTGAACCCTTCCACAGATACGCAGTATTTT.

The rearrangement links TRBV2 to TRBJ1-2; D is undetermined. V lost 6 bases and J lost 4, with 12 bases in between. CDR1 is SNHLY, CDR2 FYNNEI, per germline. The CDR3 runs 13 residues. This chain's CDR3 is CASSPGPRYGYTF. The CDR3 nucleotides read TGTGCCAGCAGCCCCGGGCCCCGCTATGGCTACACCTTC.